A single sample is the source of the 32 T cell receptor beta chains below, sequenced in a study of blood T cell repertoires in COVID-19. Only in-frame clones appear in the TCRdb table, and some are missing; sequencing was by immunoSEQ multiplex PCR. The sample has about 240,000 clones, about four fifths seen once; the top ten hold around 5%. Sequenced sample: peripheral blood. Source of these receptors: a woman aged 70-85 years with acute or convalescent COVID-19.

The chain carries TRBV11-2 and TRBJ1-1; the match to TRBD1 covers 9 bases. V was pared by 6 bases and J by 0 bases, with 8 bases of the junction left unmatched. CDR1 and CDR2 from the germline V gene are SGHAT and FQNNGV. CDR3 length: 16 residues. CDR3 sequence (DNA): TGTGCCAGCAGTTTAACAGGGGGCATAGTGAACACTGAAGCTTTCTTT. Encoded protein: CASSLTGGIVNTEAFF.

The chain joins TRBV5-1 to TRBJ2-1, with 9 bases aligning to TRBD1. In germline, CDR1 is SGHRS, CDR2 YFSETQ. The CDR3 totals 15 residues. V trimming: 3 bases; J trimming: 5 bases; junction bases outside the gene matches: 6. The CDR3 spells CASSSTGGLNNEQFF. In DNA, the CDR3 is TGCGCCAGCAGCTCGACAGGGGGGCTCAACAATGAGCAGTTCTTC.

The chain joins TRBV5-5 to TRBJ1-4, with 10 bases lining up with TRBD1. Germline assignment: CDR1 SGHKS and CDR2 YYEKEE (reference sequence). The V segment lost 3 bases and the J segment 8 bases; nucleotides outside the gene matches: 7. This CDR3 has 15 amino acids. The CDR3 DNA sequence: TGTGCCAGCAGCTCGACAGGGGGCGCTGGAGAAAAACTGTTTTTT. Amino acid sequence: CASSSTGGAGEKLFF.

This chain connects TRBV19 to TRBJ2-7; 8 nucleotides line up with TRBD1. Germline CDR1 is LNHDA and CDR2 is SQIVND (reference sequence). The CDR3 is 15 residues long. Trimming cost V 5 bases and J 4 bases; bases outside gene matches: 10. CDR3 loop: CASSFPGQAQYEQYF. DNA of the CDR3: TGTGCCAGTAGTTTCCCGGGACAGGCACAGTACGAGCAGTACTTC.

The J gene is TRBJ2-3, the V gene TRBV2; 9 positions agree with TRBD1. The germline gives CDR1 SNHLY, CDR2 FYNNEI. V trimming: 8 bases; J trimming: 3 bases; junction bases outside the gene matches: 18. The CDR3 consists of 18 residues. In DNA, the CDR3 is TGTGCCAGCGTGCCCGGGACAGGGAAGTTTTCTAGGACAGATACGCAGTATTTT. Its translation: CASVPGTGKFSRTDTQYF.

The chain recombines TRBV6-1 with TRBJ1-5, with D hard to call. Germline lookup yields CDR1 MNHNS and CDR2 SASEGT. V was clipped by 4 bases and J by 0 bases, with 13 bases between them. The CDR3 covers 16 residues. The CDR3: CASSGARDYSNQPQHF. The CDR3 DNA follows: TGTGCCAGCAGTGGGGCCCGGGATTATAGCAATCAGCCCCAGCATTTT.

The rearrangement joins TRBV3-1 (or the pseudogene TRBV3-2) to TRBJ1-1; possibly TRBD1 for D (6 bases). Germline V CDR1 and CDR2: LGHDT, YNNKEL (reference sequence). This CDR3 region has 15 residues. V gave up 4 bases and J gave up 0 bases, with 12 bases separating them. The CDR3 sequence: CASSPEGHLNTEAFF. CDR3 sequence (DNA): TGTGCCAGCAGCCCCGAGGGACATCTGAACACTGAAGCTTTCTTT.

The chain uses TRBV4-3 and TRBJ1-6, with 8 bases fitting TRBD1. This CDR3 spans 15 amino acids. Germline-derived CDR1 and CDR2 are LGHNA and YSLEER. With 3 bases clipped from V and 7 bases from J, the junction kept 5 bases outside the gene matches. CDR3: CASSQGQAGNSPLHF. CDR3 bases: TGCGCCAGCAGCCAGGGACAGGCAGGGAATTCACCCCTCCACTTT.

The rearrangement uses TRBV27 and TRBJ1-1; 10 positions match TRBD1. The CDR3 consists of 15 residues. Losses at the gene ends were 5 bases for V and 4 bases for J; bases not matched to a gene: 7. Germline values: CDR1 MNHEY, CDR2 SMNVEV (reference sequence). The CDR3 is CASSPRQGATTEAFF. CDR3 in DNA: TGTGCCAGCAGTCCGCGACAGGGGGCGACCACTGAAGCTTTCTTT.

This sequence joins TRBV10-2 and TRBJ2-2, with D possibly TRBD2 on 6 matching bases. The CDR3 length is 14 residues. With 1 base removed from V and 5 bases from J, the gap between germline ends came to 8 bases. Germline assignment: CDR1 WSHSY and CDR2 SAAADI. CDR3 sequence reads: CASSEFGGTGELFF. The CDR3 DNA sequence: TGCGCCAGCAGTGAGTTTGGGGGGACCGGGGAGCTGTTTTTT.

This chain connects TRBV5-4 to TRBJ1-1, with 7 bases that match TRBD1. CDR1 and CDR2 (germline): SGHNT, YYREEE (reference sequence). J lost 4 bases, V lost 4 bases, and 10 bases had no gene match. This CDR3 spans 15 amino acids. The CDR3: CASSARQGQSTEAFF. The CDR3 DNA follows: TGTGCCAGCAGCGCCCGACAGGGACAGAGCACTGAAGCTTTCTTT.

The chain has TRBV2 and TRBJ1-5, with D maybe TRBD1 (6 bases). The V and J ends lost 4 bases and 6 bases respectively, with 16 bases between them. Germline CDR1 reads SNHLY; CDR2 reads FYNNEI. The length of the CDR3 is 15 residues. This CDR3 reads CASSGEGGAGQPQHF. The CDR3, as DNA: TGTGCCAGCAGTGGAGAAGGGGGTGCGGGTCAGCCCCAGCATTTT.

The gene calls are TRBV10-3 and TRBJ1-3, with 7 bases matching TRBD1. This CDR3 comprises 15 residues. After removal of 6 bases from V and 0 bases from J, the junction contained 5 bases not matched to a gene. Germline CDR1 is ENHRY and CDR2 is SYGVKD. The CDR3 DNA reads TGTGCCATCAGCCCAACAGGGGACTCTGGAAACACCATATATTTT. Its protein product is CAISPTGDSGNTIYF.

The chain couples TRBV10-1 to TRBJ1-5; no clear D. Germline V gene data show CDR1 as WNHNN and CDR2 as SYGVQD (reference sequence). Trimming stripped 4 bases from V and 0 bases from J, with 16 bases between. The CDR3 loop spans 17 amino acids. CDR3 coding DNA: TGCGCCAGCAGTGTGCCCTATGATGACTATAGCAATCAGCCCCAGCATTTT. Translating gives CASSVPYDDYSNQPQHF.

The chain employs TRBV4-2 and TRBJ2-1; possible D gene TRBD1, 5 bases. V lost 4 bases and J lost 0, with 13 bases in between. This CDR3 is 16 amino acids long. Germline-derived CDR1 and CDR2 are LGHNA and YNFKEQ. CDR3 nucleotides: TGTGCCAGCAGCCGTACGGACACGAGCTCCTACAATGAGCAGTTCTTC. The encoded protein is CASSRTDTSSYNEQFF.

The table lists this clone with a count of one. The chain combines TRBV5-1 with TRBJ1-2; 8 positions agree with TRBD1. The CDR3 is 13 amino acids. Germline V lookup: CDR1 SGHRS, CDR2 YFSETQ. The V gene end was trimmed by 3 bases and the J gene end by 6 bases; junction bases not matched to a gene: 4. CDR3 sequence: CASSSGTGDGYTF. The CDR3 coding sequence is TGCGCCAGCAGCTCCGGGACAGGAGATGGCTACACCTTC.

V gene TRBV5-1 combines with J gene TRBJ2-1, with unresolved D. This CDR3 is 13 amino acids long. The V end was cut by 8 bases, the J end by 0 bases, with 9 bases between. From germline, CDR1 is SGHRS and CDR2 YFSETQ. In DNA form, the CDR3 reads TGCGCCAGTAGAAATCCCTCCTACAATGAGCAGTTCTTC. This sequence encodes CASRNPSYNEQFF. Filled out from reference TRBV5-1 and TRBJ2-1, the complete variable domain reads KAGVTQTPRYLIKTRGQQVTLSCSPISGHRSVSWYQQTPGQGLQFLFEYFSETQRNKGNFPGRFSGRQFSNSRSEMNVSTLELGDSALYLCASRNPSYNEQFFGPGTRLTVL.

The chain joins TRBV19 to TRBJ1-1; 7 nucleotides match TRBD1. Germline trimming cut 5 bases from V and 0 bases from J; bases unmatched to any gene: 6. The CDR3 has 15 residues. The germline CDR1 and CDR2 sequences are LNHDA and SQIVND (reference sequence). In nucleotides, the CDR3 is TGTGCCAGTAGTCCGACAGGGCGGATGAACACTGAAGCTTTCTTT. Protein product: CASSPTGRMNTEAFF.

This clone was seen a few times. The chain employs TRBV19 and TRBJ1-1; TRBD1 matches 9 bases. Germline V gene lookup returns CDR1 LNHDA and CDR2 SQIVND (reference sequence). The J segment lost 6 bases and the V segment lost 7 bases, leaving 9 bases of the junction unmatched. The CDR3 sequence is 14 residues long. The DNA of the CDR3 is TGTGCCAGTACCTGGACAGGGGAGAGATCTGAAGCTTTCTTT. It encodes CASTWTGERSEAFF.

The rearrangement joins TRBV4-2 to TRBJ2-2; 7 bases align to TRBD2. V lost 0 bases, J lost 1 base, and 2 bases stayed unmatched. The CDR3 loop spans 16 amino acids. Germline V gene lookup returns CDR1 LGHNA and CDR2 YNFKEQ. CDR3 in amino acids: CASSQDKRGNTGELFF. The CDR3 DNA reads TGTGCCAGCAGCCAAGATAAGCGGGGGAACACCGGGGAGCTGTTTTTT.

The chain couples TRBV20-1 to TRBJ2-1, with TRBD2 as a possible D gene (6 bases). Trimming removed 3 bases from V and 0 bases from J, with 15 bases in between. The CDR3 contains 16 residues. CDR1 and CDR2 (germline): DFQATT, SNEGSKA (reference sequence). The CDR3: CSASRASGVSYNEQFF. The CDR3 DNA sequence: TGCAGTGCTAGTCGGGCGTCGGGGGTCTCCTACAATGAGCAGTTCTTC.

The chain has TRBV10-3 and TRBJ1-3; the D gene is possibly TRBD1 (5 bases). There are 16 residues in the CDR3. The germline CDR1 and CDR2 sequences are ENHRY and SYGVKD. Trimming left V 4 bases short and J 4 bases short, with 17 bases between. CDR3 region: CAISASGRDSGNTIYF. The CDR3 DNA follows: TGTGCCATCAGTGCCTCAGGGCGGGACTCCGGAAACACCATATATTTT.

This chain links TRBV6-6 with TRBJ2-2, with 7 bases identical to TRBD2. V lost 6 bases and J lost 2; bases outside the gene matches: 9. The CDR3 contains 16 residues. Germline V lookup: CDR1 MNHNY, CDR2 SVGAGI (reference sequence). The CDR3 protein is CASRPMRGINTGELFF. The CDR3 bases are TGTGCCAGCAGGCCGATGCGGGGGATTAACACCGGGGAGCTGTTTTTT.

This chain links TRBV19 with TRBJ1-2; TRBD1 matches at 7 bases. CDR1 is LNHDA and CDR2 is SQIVND in the germline V gene (reference sequence). The length of the CDR3 is 15 residues. With V trimmed by 4 bases and J by 3 bases, 8 bases remained unmatched. The CDR3 is CASSTPGGRDYGYTF. The CDR3 bases are TGTGCCAGTAGTACCCCAGGGGGTCGTGACTATGGCTACACCTTC.

The chain recombines TRBV4-3 with TRBJ2-1; 8 positions agree with TRBD2. CDR3 size: 18 residues. Germline assignment: CDR1 LGHNA and CDR2 YSLEER. V gave up 1 base and J gave up 2 bases; unmatched junction bases: 10. CDR3 amino acids: CASSQAFGTGGAYNEQFF. The CDR3 DNA reads TGCGCCAGCAGCCAAGCTTTTGGGACGGGGGGGGCCTACAATGAGCAGTTCTTC.

This clone was found once. The chain joins TRBV11-2 to TRBJ2-5; TRBD2 aligns across 13 bases. CDR1 is SGHAT and CDR2 is FQNNGV in the germline V gene. The junction had 6 bases not matched to a gene; V was cut back by 5 bases and J by 6 bases. This CDR3 has 15 amino acids. The CDR3 protein is CASSLGTSGVKTQYF. The CDR3 DNA sequence: TGTGCCAGCAGCCTCGGGACTAGCGGGGTGAAGACCCAGTACTTC.

This clone has ten or more counts. CDR3 amino acids: CASSRDSFDQDTQYF. CDR3 DNA: TGTGCCAGCAGCCGGGACTCCTTCGATCAAGATACGCAGTATTTT. The rearrangement links TRBV5-6 to TRBJ2-3; the D gene is possibly TRBD2 (6 bases). V gave up 4 bases and J gave up 5 bases, with 17 bases separating them. Germline V CDR1 and CDR2: SGHDT, YYEEEE. The CDR3 sequence is 15 residues long. Complete variable domain (other parts from reference TRBV5-6 and TRBJ2-3): DAGVTQSPTHLIKTRGQQVTLRCSPKSGHDTVSWYQQALGQGPQFIFQYYEEEERQRGNFPDRFSGHQFPNYSSELNVNALLLGDSALYLCASSRDSFDQDTQYFGPGTRLTVL.

As concerns this clone: Other DNA sequences from this sample encode an identical CDR3 as well. The chain carries TRBV19 and TRBJ1-1; D might be TRBD1 (5 bases). Germline V gene sequence: CDR1 LNHDA, CDR2 SQIVND (reference sequence). The CDR3 covers 14 residues. Trimming took 3 bases from V and 0 from J, leaving 8 bases between them. CDR3: CASSIGGLNTEAFF. CDR3 DNA: TGTGCCAGTAGTATTGGGGGGTTGAACACTGAAGCTTTCTTT.

This sequence joins TRBV5-5 and TRBJ1-4; D unresolved. This CDR3 comprises 12 residues. Trimming cost V 0 bases and J 7 bases, with 4 bases left between them. Germline CDR1 and CDR2: SGHKS and YYEKEE (reference sequence). In DNA form, the CDR3 reads TGTGCCAGCAGCTTGGCATCTGAAAAACTGTTTTTT. Residues: CASSLASEKLFF.

This clone was picked up many times. This chain joins TRBV19 and TRBJ1-1, with TRBD1 matching 10 bases. The CDR3 length is 17 residues. Germline CDR1 LNHDA, CDR2 SQIVND (reference sequence). Unmatched junction bases numbered 12, after V lost 5 bases and J lost 3 bases. In DNA, the CDR3 is TGTGCCAGTAGTGGTGATTGGGACAGGGGAGTAGACACTGAAGCTTTCTTT. Its translation is CASSGDWDRGVDTEAFF.

The rearrangement joins TRBV19 to TRBJ1-2; D uncertain. Trimming removed 4 bases from V and 5 bases from J, with 5 bases in between. Germline V CDR1 and CDR2: LNHDA, SQIVND (reference sequence). CDR3 length: 11 residues. The CDR3 loop is CASSTQYGYTF. The CDR3 DNA reads as TGTGCCAGTAGTACACAGTATGGCTACACCTTC.

V is TRBV4-3 and J is TRBJ1-3; no definite D call. CDR3 length: 17 amino acids. Germline V gene lookup returns CDR1 LGHNA and CDR2 YSLEER. Trimming pared 0 bases from V and 4 bases from J, leaving 16 bases between. CDR3 sequence reads: CASSQDMAGRSGNTIYF. The CDR3 region has the DNA TGCGCCAGCAGCCAAGATATGGCGGGGAGGTCAGGAAACACCATATATTTT.